This passage covers 13 T cell receptor beta chains from one sample sequenced in a study of T cells expressing NK-cell markers. No DNA is given; TCRdb re-called the 5' RACE reads and lists each CDR3 protein once. Its table records fewer than 400,000 distinct CDR3 sequences. Sequencing input: blood T cells: a sorted CD56 or NKG2C T cell subset, CD4+ or CD8+ T cells, or bulk PBMC T cells (not recorded which). The source is a woman aged 45-59 years in good health.

The chain joins TRBV7-2 to TRBJ1-1; TCRdb's D gene call, TRBD1, goes unchecked for lack of DNA. CDR1 is SGHTA, CDR2 FQGNSA, per germline. The CDR3 contains 16 residues. CDR3 amino acids: CASSYPLGSRIPEAFF.

This CDR3 is CASSLVGLAEQETQYF. This rearrangement joins TRBV5-5 to TRBJ2-5; the D gene TCRdb calls, TRBD2, cannot be checked with no DNA. CDR3 length equals 16 residues. Germline CDR1 and CDR2: SGHKS and YYEKEE (reference sequence).

The gene calls are TRBV2 and TRBJ2-1; TCRdb designates TRBD2, a call that cannot be tested without DNA. Germline V gene sequence: CDR1 SNHLY, CDR2 FYNNEI. This CDR3 has 15 residues. The CDR3 spells CASGLAGVLKLEQFF. The whole variable domain, filled in from reference TRBV2 and TRBJ2-1, reads EPEVTQTPSHQVTQMGQEVILRCVPISNHLYFYWYRQILGQKVEFLVSFYNNEISEKSEIFDDQFSVERPDGSNFTLKIRSTKLEDSAMYFCASGLAGVLKLEQFFGPGTRLTVL.

The chain carries TRBV20-1 and TRBJ2-3; checking the TCRdb D call of TRBD1 is not possible without DNA. The CDR3 runs to 13 residues. Germline V gene data show CDR1 as DFQATT and CDR2 as SNEGSKA (reference sequence). CDR3 amino acids: CSASGEDVHTQYF.

The J gene is TRBJ2-4, the V gene TRBV7-9. The CDR3 covers 13 residues. From germline, CDR1 is SEHNR and CDR2 FQNEAQ (reference sequence). CDR3 amino acids: CASELSRENIQYF.

The chain recombines TRBV7-8 with TRBJ2-6; TCRdb reports TRBD1, a call that lacks DNA to check it against. Germline V gives CDR1 SGHVS, CDR2 FQNEAQ. The CDR3 has 16 residues. The CDR3 loop reads CASSPQWGSGANVLTF. Supplemented by reference TRBV7-8 and TRBJ2-6, the full variable domain reads GAGVSQSPRYKVAKRGQDVALRCDPISGHVSLFWYQQALGQGPEFLTYFQNEAQLDKSGLPSDRFFAERPEGSVSTLKIQRTQQEDSAVYLCASSPQWGSGANVLTFGAGSRLTVL.

V and J are TRBV5-1 and TRBJ2-2; TCRdb's assignment of TRBD1 cannot be checked, as there is no DNA. The length of the CDR3 is 17 residues. In germline, CDR1 is SGHRS, CDR2 YFSETQ. CDR3 region: CASSLEGTGRVAGELFF.

This chain joins TRBV7-2 and TRBJ1-1. Germline V gene sequence: CDR1 SGHTA, CDR2 FQGNSA. This CDR3 has 13 amino acids. The CDR3 sequence: CASSSDLPGGAFF.

This rearrangement joins TRBV11-1 to TRBJ2-1; TCRdb picks TRBD2, but there is no DNA to check that call. The CDR3 spans 18 residues. Germline loops: CDR1 SGHAT, CDR2 FQDESV (reference sequence). CDR3 loop: CASSDTKPGLLFRNEQFF.

The chain couples TRBV5-1 to TRBJ2-2. This CDR3 region has 14 residues. Germline-derived CDR1 and CDR2 are SGHRS and YFSETQ. The CDR3 loop reads CASSLSSFSGELFF.

V usage is TRBV5-1 and J usage is TRBJ2-1; the D gene TCRdb calls, TRBD1, cannot be checked with no DNA. Germline CDR1 is SGHRS and CDR2 is YFSETQ. The CDR3 sequence is 14 residues long. CDR3 in amino acids: CASSLAGGSDEQFF. The full variable domain, with the rest looked up from reference TRBV5-1 and TRBJ2-1, is KAGVTQTPRYLIKTRGQQVTLSCSPISGHRSVSWYQQTPGQGLQFLFEYFSETQRNKGNFPGRFSGRQFSNSRSEMNVSTLELGDSALYLCASSLAGGSDEQFFGPGTRLTVL.

The chain recombines TRBV5-1 with TRBJ2-1; TCRdb designates TRBD2, a call that cannot be tested without DNA. Germline V gives CDR1 SGHRS, CDR2 YFSETQ. The CDR3 extends over 16 amino acids. The CDR3 sequence: CASSIRERETYNEQFF.

The CDR3 spells CASSLGGGPDTQYF. This chain links TRBV7-9 with TRBJ2-3; the D call from TCRdb, TRBD2, cannot be confirmed without DNA. The CDR3 has 14 amino acids. Germline V gene data show CDR1 as SEHNR and CDR2 as FQNEAQ (reference sequence).